This T cell receptor (beta chain) appears in the sequencing data of a study of T cell responses to AZD1222 COVID-19 vaccine. The repertoire was sequenced with immunoSEQ multiplex PCR; TCRdb's copy has only in-frame clones and lacks some. The sample shows over 150,000 clones, roughly 90% of them seen only once. V lost 4 bases to trimming and J lost 0 bases, with 9 bases between them. The CDR3 is made up of 15 amino acids. Per the germline V gene, CDR1 is SGHVS and CDR2 is FNYEAQ. The receptor was derived from an adult in good health. J is TRBJ1-4 and V is TRBV7-6; no firm D call. Material: peripheral blood, obtained on day 0 of AZD1222 vaccination. Here the CDR3 DNA reads TGTGCCAGCAGCTATGCCGGGGCAACTAATGAAAAACTGTTTTTT. Residues: CASSYAGATNEKLFF.